The next 8 T cell receptor beta chains were all read from a single sample in a study of blood T cell repertoires in COVID-19. Only in-frame clones appear in the TCRdb table, and some are missing; sequencing was by immunoSEQ multiplex PCR. The sample includes around 85,000 clones, nearly 90% of them seen just once. The sample was peripheral blood. These receptors were collected from a woman of 80 years or more with active or convalescent COVID-19.

The chain employs TRBV7-9 and TRBJ2-7; no clear D gene. Germline CDR1 reads SEHNR; CDR2 reads FQNEAQ (reference sequence). The CDR3 length is 13 residues. Trimming cost V 5 bases and J 2 bases, with 10 bases left between them. CDR3: CASSQQLPYEQYF. The CDR3 coding sequence is TGTGCCAGCAGCCAACAGCTTCCCTACGAGCAGTACTTC. The variable domain in full, with the rest retrieved from reference TRBV7-9 and TRBJ2-7, is DTGVSQNPRHKITKRGQNVTFRCDPISEHNRLYWYRQTLGQGPEFLTYFQNEAQLEKSRLLSDRFSAERPKGSFSTLEIQRTEQGDSAMYLCASSQQLPYEQYFGPGTRLTVT.

The genes are TRBV7-3 and TRBJ2-3; D uncertain. V shed 5 bases and J shed 5 bases, with 11 bases lying between them. Germline CDR1 reads SGHTA; CDR2 reads FQGTGA. This CDR3 has 13 amino acids. CDR3 sequence: CASSPPGRDTQYF. CDR3 in DNA: TGTGCCAGCAGCCCACCGGGTAGAGATACGCAGTATTTT.

The rearrangement uses TRBV4-2 and TRBJ2-2, with D unresolved. From germline, CDR1 is LGHNA and CDR2 YNFKEQ. The CDR3 is 14 amino acids. The V end lost 2 bases, the J end lost 1 base, and 5 bases lay between the germline ends. The CDR3 here is CASSQIRNTGELFF. Written as DNA, the CDR3 is TGTGCCAGCAGCCAAATTAGGAACACCGGGGAGCTGTTTTTT.

The chain couples TRBV19 to TRBJ1-2; D uncertain. This CDR3 spans 13 amino acids. CDR1 is LNHDA, CDR2 SQIVND, per germline (reference sequence). Trimming took 5 bases from V and 3 from J, leaving 10 bases between them. Written as DNA, the CDR3 is TGTGCCAGTAGTCTTGGAAGCGACTATGGCTACACCTTC. This codes for CASSLGSDYGYTF.

V and J are TRBV9 and TRBJ2-3, with 9 bases matching TRBD1. This CDR3 contains 15 residues. V gave up 1 base and J gave up 4 bases; unmatched junction bases: 4. Germline V lookup: CDR1 SGDLS, CDR2 YYNGEE. The CDR3 region is CASSVTGGAADTQYF. CDR3 coding DNA: TGTGCCAGCAGCGTAACAGGGGGCGCGGCAGATACGCAGTATTTT. The variable domain in full, completed from reference TRBV9 and TRBJ2-3, reads DSGVTQTPKHLITATGQRVTLRCSPRSGDLSVYWYQQSLDQGLQFLIQYYNGEERAKGNILERFSAQQFPDLHSELNLSSLELGDSALYFCASSVTGGAADTQYFGPGTRLTVL.

CDR3 sequence reads: CSASEFAGGSEQFF. The CDR3 DNA is TGCAGTGCTAGTGAATTTGCGGGAGGCAGTGAGCAGTTCTTC. The rearrangement joins TRBV20-1 to TRBJ2-1; 8 nucleotides line up with TRBD2. CDR1 is DFQATT and CDR2 is SNEGSKA in the germline V gene (reference sequence). The V segment lost 3 bases and the J segment 9 bases; nucleotides outside the gene matches: 10. This CDR3 is 14 amino acids long.

This rearrangement joins TRBV6-6 to TRBJ1-1, with D unresolved. The CDR3 has 12 residues. Trimming shortened V by 6 bases and J by 8 bases, and 13 bases separated the two germline ends. CDR1 MNHNY and CDR2 SVGAGI come from the germline V gene (reference sequence). CDR3 coding DNA: TGTGCCAGCAGCTTAGACGGGGAAGAAGCTTTCTTT. Its translation is CASSLDGEEAFF.

The rearrangement joins TRBV18 to TRBJ2-1, with D possibly matching TRBD1 (6 bases). The germline CDR1 and CDR2 sequences are KGHSH and LQKENI. Between the trimmed V and J ends, which lost 2 bases and 5 bases, there was a span of 10 bases. This CDR3 has 14 residues. Here the CDR3 DNA reads TGTGCCAGCTCACCAGAAGACAGGAACAATGAGCAGTTCTTC. Residues: CASSPEDRNNEQFF. The full variable domain, its missing parts supplied by reference TRBV18 and TRBJ2-1, is NAGVMQNPRHLVRRRGQEARLRCSPMKGHSHVYWYRQLPEEGLKFMVYLQKENIIDESGMPKERFSAEFPKEGPSILRIQQVVRGDSAAYFCASSPEDRNNEQFFGPGTRLTVL.